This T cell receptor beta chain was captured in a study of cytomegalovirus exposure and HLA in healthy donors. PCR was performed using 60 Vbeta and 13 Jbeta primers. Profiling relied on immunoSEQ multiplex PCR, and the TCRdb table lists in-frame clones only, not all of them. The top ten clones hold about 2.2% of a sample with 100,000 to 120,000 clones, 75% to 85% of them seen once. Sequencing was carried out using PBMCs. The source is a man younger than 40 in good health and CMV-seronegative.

CDR3 protein: CSVVQGAIPYEQYF. In DNA, the CDR3 is TGCAGCGTTGTTCAGGGGGCAATTCCCTACGAGCAGTACTTC. The chain couples TRBV29-1 to TRBJ2-7; 8 bases are shared with TRBD1. The germline gives CDR1 SQVTM, CDR2 ANQGSEA. The CDR3 runs to 14 residues. J was trimmed by 2 bases and V by 4 bases; bases with no gene match: 7.